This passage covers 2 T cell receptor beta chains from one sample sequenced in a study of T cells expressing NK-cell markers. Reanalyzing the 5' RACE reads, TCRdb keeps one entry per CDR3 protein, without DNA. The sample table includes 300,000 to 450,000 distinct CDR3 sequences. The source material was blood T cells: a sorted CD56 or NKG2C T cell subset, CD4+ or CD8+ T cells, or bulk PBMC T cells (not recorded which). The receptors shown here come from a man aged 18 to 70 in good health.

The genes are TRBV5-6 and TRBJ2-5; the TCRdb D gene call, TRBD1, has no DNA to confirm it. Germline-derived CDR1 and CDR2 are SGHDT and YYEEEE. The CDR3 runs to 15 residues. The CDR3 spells CASNGGGGYQETQYF.

The CDR3 sequence: CASSPGGGTGELFF. The genes are TRBV6-1 and TRBJ2-2; TCRdb reports TRBD1, a call that lacks DNA to check it against. Germline values: CDR1 MNHNS, CDR2 SASEGT. The CDR3 sequence is 14 residues long.